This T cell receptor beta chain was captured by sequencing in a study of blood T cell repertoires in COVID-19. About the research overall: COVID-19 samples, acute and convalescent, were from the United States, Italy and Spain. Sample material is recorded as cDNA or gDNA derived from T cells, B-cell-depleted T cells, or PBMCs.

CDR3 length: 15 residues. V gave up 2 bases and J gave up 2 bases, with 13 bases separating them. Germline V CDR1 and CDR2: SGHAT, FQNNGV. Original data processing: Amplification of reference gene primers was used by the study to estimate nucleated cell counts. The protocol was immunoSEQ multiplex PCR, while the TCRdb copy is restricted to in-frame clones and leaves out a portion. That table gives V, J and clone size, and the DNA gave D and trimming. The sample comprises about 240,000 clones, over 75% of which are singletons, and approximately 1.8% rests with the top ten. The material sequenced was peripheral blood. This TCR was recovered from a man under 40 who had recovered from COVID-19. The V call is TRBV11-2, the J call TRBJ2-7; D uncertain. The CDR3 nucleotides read TGTGCCAGCAGCTTACTAGATCAGCGAGCCTACGAGCAGTACTTC. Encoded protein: CASSLLDQRAYEQYF. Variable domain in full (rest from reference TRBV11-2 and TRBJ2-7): EAGVAQSPRYKIIEKRQSVAFWCNPISGHATLYWYQQILGQGPKLLIQFQNNGVVDDSQLPKDRFSAERLKGVDSTLKIQPAKLEDSAVYLCASSLLDQRAYEQYFGPGTRLTVT.